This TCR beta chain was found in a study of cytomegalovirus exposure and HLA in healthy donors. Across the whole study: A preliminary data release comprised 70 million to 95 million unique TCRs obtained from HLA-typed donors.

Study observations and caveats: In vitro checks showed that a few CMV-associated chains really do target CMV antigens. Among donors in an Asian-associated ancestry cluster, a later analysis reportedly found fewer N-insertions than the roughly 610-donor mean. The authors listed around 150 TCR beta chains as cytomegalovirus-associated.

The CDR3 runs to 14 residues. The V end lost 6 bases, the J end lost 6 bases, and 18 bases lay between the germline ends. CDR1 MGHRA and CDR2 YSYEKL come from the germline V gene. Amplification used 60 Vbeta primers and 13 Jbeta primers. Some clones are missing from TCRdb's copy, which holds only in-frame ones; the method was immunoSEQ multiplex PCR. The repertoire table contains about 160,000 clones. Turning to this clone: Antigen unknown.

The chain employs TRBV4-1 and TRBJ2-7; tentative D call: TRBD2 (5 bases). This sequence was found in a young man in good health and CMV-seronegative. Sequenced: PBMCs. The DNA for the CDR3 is TGCGCCAGCAGTGATAATCAAGCGGCTCGCGAGCAGTACTTC. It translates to CASSDNQAAREQYF.